This TCR beta chain was sequenced during a study of cytomegalovirus exposure and HLA in healthy donors. Study background: T cells numbering around 180 million yielded around 120 million unique TCR beta sequences in an earlier analysis.

Study outcomes and limitations: By a later analysis, the bulk of CMV-associated TCR beta chains appeared HLA-restricted.

Worth noting for this clone: Its antigen remains unidentified.

Though nominally healthy at sampling, donors likely had unrecorded immune exposures. In the PCR, 60 Vbeta and 13 Jbeta primers were used. TCRdb's table, derived via immunoSEQ multiplex PCR, lists solely in-frame clones and lacks some. The sample has 150,000 to 200,000 clones, approximately 78% seen once; the top ten hold about 2.1%. Germline V lookup: CDR1 LNHDA, CDR2 SQIVND (reference sequence). This CDR3 is 16 amino acids long. J gave up 1 base and V 7 bases, and 7 bases lay outside the gene matches. The sequence was obtained from a woman aged 18 to 35 in good health and CMV-seronegative. V usage is TRBV19 and J usage is TRBJ2-2; TRBD2 agrees at 9 bases. Material for sequencing was PBMCs. Written as DNA, the CDR3 is TGTGCCAGTACCCTCCTAGCGGGGCTGAACACCGGGGAGCTGTTTTTT. It specifies CASTLLAGLNTGELFF.